A selection of T cell receptor beta chains follows, all from one sample in a study of blood T cell repertoires in COVID-19. Clones were sequenced by immunoSEQ multiplex PCR, and TCRdb holds only the in-frame ones, with some missing. The table has tens of thousands of clones, 91% seen once. Sequenced: peripheral blood. The source is a woman between 45 and 60 years old in a cohort sampled during active COVID-19. Each CDR3 is given with its conserved first and last residue.

CASSLQGAYEQYF,TRBV7-9,TRBJ2-7
CASSFDREQFF,TRBV5-1,TRBJ2-1
CASRYTGTGATEAFF,TRBV3-1/TRBV3-2,TRBJ1-1
CASSQEHSTTDTQYF,TRBV4-1,TRBJ2-3
CASSHVPVNEQFF,TRBV7-2,TRBJ2-1
CASSLERGSGEQYF,TRBV5-1,TRBJ2-7
CASWPRDRVDETQYF,TRBV6-5,TRBJ2-5
CASSQDRDRGAKAKNIQYF,TRBV14,TRBJ2-4
CASSLGTGNTIYF,TRBV7-8,TRBJ1-3
CASSVGLTSGNTIYF,TRBV7-9,TRBJ1-3
CAISGHRGQDTGELFF,TRBV10-3,TRBJ2-2
CASRVRNVVNSPLHF,TRBV2,TRBJ1-6
CASSAPGTNEQFF,TRBV9,TRBJ2-1
CASSLLQGTDTQYF,TRBV5-4,TRBJ2-3
CASSPPLAGDFEQFF,TRBV18,TRBJ2-1
CAISTGGIRADTQYF,TRBV19,TRBJ2-3
CASSLNTGNTEAFF,TRBV7-8,TRBJ1-1
CASSFGAGTSYNEQFF,TRBV5-4,TRBJ2-1
CASSQVGGKETQYF,TRBV4-2,TRBJ2-5
CASSSTLAPDTQYF,TRBV7-9,TRBJ2-3
CASRHGQMNTEAFF,TRBV19,TRBJ1-1
CASSQGSPGLQETQYF,TRBV3-1/TRBV3-2,TRBJ2-5
CASSHAGSSYEQYF,TRBV3-1/TRBV3-2,TRBJ2-7
CASSQDRYGYTF,TRBV14,TRBJ1-2
CSVELQGAGELFF,TRBV29-1,TRBJ2-2
CASSYSMREQYF,TRBV6-6,TRBJ2-7
CASGTGGVRAGELFF,TRBV19,TRBJ2-2
CASVPLGSGLQETQYF,TRBV2,TRBJ2-5
CASSPRRDRETGQYF,TRBV7-9,TRBJ2-7
CASSPWTGPSSFPLHF,TRBV5-5,TRBJ1-6
CASRPGGFNEQFF,TRBV7-2,TRBJ2-1
CASSLDLNNEQFF,TRBV7-8,TRBJ2-1
CASSQERGTGELFF,TRBV4-1,TRBJ2-2
CSVEGTGGWAFF,TRBV29-1,TRBJ1-1
CATSRDKTQGLGQPFF,TRBV15,TRBJ2-1
CASSLSGGQPQHF,TRBV12-3/TRBV12-4,TRBJ1-5
CASSSPSLSSYNEQFF,TRBV11-2,TRBJ2-1
CASSQDHNVFYGYTF,TRBV3-1/TRBV3-2,TRBJ1-2
CASSRLETGKETQYF,TRBV5-1,TRBJ2-5
CASSVPGGNTEAFF,TRBV2,TRBJ1-1
CASSLLTQGGNYNEQFF,TRBV27,TRBJ2-1
CASSWDSGGTYEQYF,TRBV5-1,TRBJ2-7
CASSPEWVANYGYTF,TRBV6-5,TRBJ1-2
CASSLARRERNQPQHF,TRBV7-8,TRBJ1-5
CASGSPPGVVELFF,TRBV12-5,TRBJ2-2